A single sample is the source of the 20 T cell receptor beta chains below, sequenced in a study of monozygotic twins with inflammatory bowel disease. TCRdb reanalyzed the 5' RACE reads, giving one entry per CDR3 protein sequence and no DNA. In total, the table holds fewer than 550,000 distinct CDR3 sequences. Specimen: blood. Every receptor here comes from a human donor with ulcerative colitis or Crohn's disease, or a healthy co-twin of an affected twin (not recorded which).

CDR3 sequence: CASSSPATDTQYF. The chain links TRBV5-1 to TRBJ2-3. There are 13 residues in the CDR3. Per the germline V gene, CDR1 is SGHRS and CDR2 is YFSETQ.

The J gene is TRBJ2-1, the V gene TRBV7-9; TCRdb calls TRBD2, which cannot be checked without DNA. The CDR3 consists of 16 residues. CDR1 and CDR2 from the germline V gene are SEHNR and FQNEAQ (reference sequence). CDR3 residues: CASSRGLAGSNNEQFF. Together with reference TRBV7-9 and TRBJ2-1, the CDR3 gives the full variable domain: DTGVSQNPRHKITKRGQNVTFRCDPISEHNRLYWYRQTLGQGPEFLTYFQNEAQLEKSRLLSDRFSAERPKGSFSTLEIQRTEQGDSAMYLCASSRGLAGSNNEQFFGPGTRLTVL.

V and J are TRBV7-6 and TRBJ2-5; the D gene TCRdb calls, TRBD1, cannot be checked with no DNA. CDR1 SGHVS and CDR2 FNYEAQ come from the germline V gene. The CDR3 totals 12 residues. CDR3 sequence reads: CASSLTGLTQYF.

This chain joins TRBV7-3 and TRBJ2-3; no DNA is available, so the TRBD2 call from TCRdb remains unchecked. Germline V gene lookup returns CDR1 SGHTA and CDR2 FQGTGA. The CDR3 covers 16 residues. CDR3 region: CASSPTLAGYTDTQYF.

The chain combines TRBV10-3 with TRBJ2-5; the TRBD1 assignment by TCRdb is unverifiable without DNA. This CDR3 has 13 residues. Looked up from germline, CDR1 is ENHRY and CDR2 is SYGVKD. The CDR3 here is CAISVTGGETQYF.

J is TRBJ1-5 and V is TRBV11-2; with no DNA, the TCRdb D assignment of TRBD1 cannot be verified. Looked up from germline, CDR1 is SGHAT and CDR2 is FQNNGV. This CDR3 comprises 15 residues. This chain's CDR3 is CASSRGQGSNQPQHF.

This CDR3 is CASRTPGQGTNEKLFF. The chain combines TRBV19 with TRBJ1-4; TCRdb's assignment of TRBD1 cannot be checked, as there is no DNA. From germline, CDR1 is LNHDA and CDR2 SQIVND (reference sequence). The CDR3 covers 16 residues.

The gene calls are TRBV12-3 or TRBV12-4 and TRBJ2-1. The CDR3 spans 15 residues. The CDR3 sequence: CASSFLRGSYNEQFF.

The CDR3 is CSGTRDGRGTGELFF. The gene calls are TRBV20-1 and TRBJ2-2; no DNA is available, so the TRBD1 call from TCRdb remains unchecked. The CDR3 loop spans 15 amino acids. The germline V gene encodes CDR1 DFQATT and CDR2 SNEGSKA (reference sequence).

The chain employs TRBV28 and TRBJ2-7; without DNA, the TCRdb call of TRBD1 cannot be checked. Germline CDR1 and CDR2: MDHEN and SYDVKM. CDR3 size: 15 residues. The CDR3 sequence is CASSIPGGQGYEQYF.

The chain carries TRBV3-1 and TRBJ1-4. The germline gives CDR1 LGHDT, CDR2 YNNKEL (reference sequence). The CDR3 extends over 13 amino acids. The CDR3 region is CASSQGAFKGLFF.

This chain uses TRBV5-1 with TRBJ2-5; TCRdb calls TRBD1, which cannot be checked without DNA. Germline values: CDR1 SGHRS, CDR2 YFSETQ. This CDR3 is built from 13 residues. The CDR3: CASSYQGVETQYF.

The rearrangement uses TRBV7-2 and TRBJ2-1; the D call from TCRdb, TRBD1, cannot be confirmed without DNA. The CDR3 covers 16 residues. Per germline, CDR1 SGHTA and CDR2 FQGNSA. CDR3 region: CASSLEWGFAYNEQFF.

The chain uses TRBV20-1 and TRBJ1-5; the TCRdb call, TRBD1, lacks DNA for checking. Germline CDR1 and CDR2: DFQATT and SNEGSKA (reference sequence). The CDR3 has 14 residues. CDR3 loop: CSARFRDASQPQHF.

This chain links TRBV5-1 with TRBJ2-3; the D call from TCRdb, TRBD2, cannot be confirmed without DNA. CDR1 and CDR2 (germline): SGHRS, YFSETQ. This CDR3 comprises 20 residues. The CDR3 sequence is CASSRTSGGPRRLLTDTQYF.

The chain employs TRBV3-1 and TRBJ2-7; TCRdb outputs TRBD2, but without DNA this stays unchecked. From germline, CDR1 is LGHDT and CDR2 YNNKEL (reference sequence). CDR3 length equals 15 residues. The CDR3 reads CASSQVRDLGQEQYF.

The J gene is TRBJ2-3, the V gene TRBV5-4; TCRdb's D gene call, TRBD2, goes unchecked for lack of DNA. There are 15 residues in the CDR3. Germline-derived CDR1 and CDR2 are SGHNT and YYREEE (reference sequence). The CDR3 protein is CASSPKQRGQDTQYF. The complete variable domain, with remaining parts taken from reference TRBV5-4 and TRBJ2-3, reads ETGVTQSPTHLIKTRGQQVTLRCSSQSGHNTVSWYQQALGQGPQFIFQYYREEENGRGNFPPRFSGLQFPNYSSELNVNALELDDSALYLCASSPKQRGQDTQYFGPGTRLTVL.

The V call is TRBV5-1, the J call TRBJ2-7; the D gene TCRdb calls, TRBD1, cannot be checked with no DNA. CDR3 length: 15 residues. Germline values: CDR1 SGHRS, CDR2 YFSETQ. The CDR3 here is CASSSQPQGSYEQYF.

The rearrangement links TRBV27 to TRBJ2-3; TCRdb's assignment of TRBD2 cannot be checked, as there is no DNA. CDR3 length: 16 amino acids. The germline V gene has CDR1 MNHEY and CDR2 SMNVEV (reference sequence). The CDR3 loop is CASSFRLAGGPDTQYF.

The chain joins TRBV6-1 to TRBJ1-6; no DNA is available, so the TRBD1 call from TCRdb remains unchecked. The CDR3 totals 15 residues. From germline, CDR1 is MNHNS and CDR2 SASEGT. The CDR3 sequence: CASSPPETYNSPLHF.